This T cell receptor beta chain was captured by sequencing in a study of T cell clones after liver transplantation. Across the whole study: Samples came from ITN030ST, which attempted immunosuppression withdrawal within 2 years of liver transplantation. Three of eight recipients were HCV-positive; others had non-autoimmune, non-viral indications. Study outcomes and limitations: The donor-reactive repertoire was only partly measurable in a couple of subjects, lacking donor cells.

The table came from immunoSEQ multiplex PCR; TCRdb's copy has only in-frame clones and leaves some out. The profile shows fewer than 70,000 clones, 70% to 75% of them singletons. Per the germline V gene, CDR1 is MNHEY and CDR2 is SVGAGI. Trimming removed 4 bases at V and 4 bases at J, with 10 bases between. This CDR3 is 13 amino acids long. This clone was seen a single time. Its antigen is currently unknown. The sequence derives from a human donor who received a liver transplant. The sample was CD4+ T cells from blood, taken before liver transplant. The chain joins TRBV6-5 to TRBJ1-2; D might be TRBD1 (5 bases). As DNA, the CDR3 is TGTGCCAGCAGTTCCGACAGTTTCTATGGCTACACCTTC. Translation: CASSSDSFYGYTF.